The clone carrying this T cell receptor beta chain showed up just once. This record belongs to a study of T cell changes during pregnancy in multiple sclerosis. Assay: immunoSEQ multiplex PCR; the TCRdb copy retains only in-frame clones and omits some. The table lists some 96,000 clones, approximately 92% of them singletons. This CDR3 is built from 14 residues. Germline loops: CDR1 MNHEY, CDR2 SVGAGI. After removal of 6 bases from V and 7 bases from J, the junction contained 10 bases not matched to a gene. This TCR was sampled from a female donor with multiple sclerosis, enrolled in a pregnancy study. The chain has TRBV6-5 and TRBJ1-2; 8 positions match TRBD1. Specimen: peripheral blood, collected after pregnancy. As DNA, the CDR3 is TGTGCCAGCAGATCCCCAGGGGGCGCGTCTGGCTACACCTTC. Protein: CASRSPGGASGYTF.